The rows below give T cell receptor beta chains drawn from one sample of a study of type 1 regulatory T cells. TCRdb redid the calling of the reads with MiXCR, one entry per CDR3 protein. This sample yields some 89,000 distinct CDR3 sequences, of which 25% to 40% are seen a single time; 2% to 2.5% belongs to the top ten. Material for sequencing was CD4+ T cells, either the whole sample or a sorted fraction (not recorded which). The origin of the receptors is a human donor in good health. CDR3s leave out the opening cysteine and the closing phenylalanine or tryptophan. The D gene is left open where the match is weak. The size of a clone is reported for some rows only, either as once, few or many, or as a class for expanded clones.

clone_size j_call v_call d_call cdr3_aa
NA TRBJ1-1 TRBV12-3/TRBV12-4 NA ASSFMPGEAF
NA TRBJ1-2 TRBV5-1 NA ASSFDLSPDGYT
once TRBJ1-6 TRBV5-5 NA ASSLEGNVSPLH
NA TRBJ2-2 TRBV13 TRBD1 ASRADRAPGELF
NA TRBJ2-5 TRBV20-1 NA SARDRGRACETQY
NA TRBJ1-6 TRBV9 NA ASSASLHLFNSPLH
NA TRBJ2-3 TRBV11-2 NA ASSLDSTDTQY
NA TRBJ1-1 TRBV19 NA ASSILVGPNTEAF
once TRBJ2-1 TRBV28 NA ASSHVTGYNEQF
NA TRBJ2-7 TRBV7-2 NA ASSLRIDSRFYEQY
NA TRBJ2-7 TRBV20-1 NA SAKEPDRGHEQY
few TRBJ2-5 TRBV7-2 NA ASSSWGYRAQY
NA TRBJ1-5 TRBV28 TRBD1 ASISNRGLVIRNQPQH
few TRBJ2-3 TRBV5-5 NA ASSLVAATDTQY
many TRBJ2-1 TRBV12-5 TRBD1 ASGTGTRNEQF
NA TRBJ2-1 TRBV12-3/TRBV12-4 NA ASSSSRGRHEQF
NA TRBJ2-1 TRBV20-1 NA SARFLAPYNEQF
NA TRBJ1-5 TRBV20-1 TRBD1 CATWDRGNQH